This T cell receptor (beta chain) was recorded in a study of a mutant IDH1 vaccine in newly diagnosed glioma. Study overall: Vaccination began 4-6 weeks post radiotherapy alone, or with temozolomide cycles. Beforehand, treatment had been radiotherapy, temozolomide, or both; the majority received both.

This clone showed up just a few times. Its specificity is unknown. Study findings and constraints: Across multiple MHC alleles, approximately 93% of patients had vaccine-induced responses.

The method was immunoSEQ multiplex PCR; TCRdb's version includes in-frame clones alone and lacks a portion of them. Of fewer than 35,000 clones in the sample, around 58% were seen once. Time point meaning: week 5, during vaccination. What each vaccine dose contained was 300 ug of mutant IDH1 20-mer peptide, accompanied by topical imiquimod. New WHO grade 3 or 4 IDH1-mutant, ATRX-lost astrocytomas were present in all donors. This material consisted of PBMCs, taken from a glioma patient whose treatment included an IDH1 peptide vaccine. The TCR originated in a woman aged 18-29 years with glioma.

CDR3 residues: CASINGIEAFF. CDR3 nucleotide sequence: TGTGCCAGCATTAACGGGATTGAAGCTTTCTTT. V and J are TRBV6-5 and TRBJ1-1; no firm D call. Per the germline V gene, CDR1 is MNHEY and CDR2 is SVGAGI. Trimming removed 7 bases from V and 7 bases from J, with 10 bases in between. The length of the CDR3 is 11 residues.